Below are 18 T cell receptor beta chains sequenced from a single sample in a study of Ad26.COV2.S vaccination and SARS-CoV-2 variants. Only in-frame clones appear in the TCRdb table, and some are missing; sequencing was by immunoSEQ multiplex PCR. In the table there are 300,000 to 400,000 clones, around 86% of which are singletons. Treatment specified: 19 received Ad26.COV2.S at low or high dose, single or two shots; about 5 received placebo; per-sample allocation not given. Collection of the samples took place on day 63 after the first injection of vaccine or placebo. The sequenced sample was peripheral blood, obtained in a trial of Ad26.COV2.S vaccine versus placebo. The receptors derive from a person between 18 and 59 years old who received the Ad26.COV2.S COVID-19 vaccine or a placebo.

The rearrangement joins TRBV7-9 to TRBJ2-1; 11 nucleotides align to TRBD2. The CDR3 sequence is 15 residues long. J lost 9 bases, V lost 8 bases, and 12 bases had no gene match. Germline CDR1 reads SEHNR; CDR2 reads FQNEAQ (reference sequence). The CDR3 region is CASVQTGTSGGEQFF. The DNA for the CDR3 is TGTGCCAGCGTCCAAACCGGGACTAGCGGAGGTGAGCAGTTCTTC.

This clone was counted once. This chain uses TRBV29-1 with TRBJ2-7; no firm D call. CDR3 length equals 13 residues. Germline CDR1 SQVTM, CDR2 ANQGSEA. Trimming pared 0 bases from V and 2 bases from J, leaving 8 bases between. CDR3 residues: CSVEETLTYEQYF. CDR3 bases: TGCAGCGTTGAAGAAACTTTAACCTACGAGCAGTACTTC.

This rearrangement joins TRBV18 to TRBJ1-3, with no clear D. CDR1 and CDR2 (germline): KGHSH, LQKENI. With 0 bases removed from V and 0 bases from J, the gap between germline ends came to 9 bases. The CDR3 sequence is 16 residues long. CDR3 bases: TGTGCCAGCTCACCACCGGTACCAGCCTCTGGAAACACCATATATTTT. Translation: CASSPPVPASGNTIYF.

This clone was seen at least ten times. The chain carries TRBV7-2 and TRBJ1-1; D is undetermined. Trimming shortened V by 1 base and J by 5 bases, and 8 bases separated the two germline ends. The CDR3 totals 13 residues. Germline-derived CDR1 and CDR2 are SGHTA and FQGNSA. The CDR3 region has the DNA TGTGCCAGCAGCTTAGGTGCCGAAACTGAAGCTTTCTTT. Amino acids: CASSLGAETEAFF.

The chain couples TRBV6-5 to TRBJ2-2, with D possibly called TRBD1 or TRBD2 (6 bases each). The germline V and J ends were trimmed by 7 bases and 1 base, with 13 bases remaining between them. In germline, CDR1 is MNHEY, CDR2 SVGAGI. The CDR3 loop spans 15 amino acids. The CDR3 is CASTYRDLNTGELFF. In nucleotides, the CDR3 is TGTGCCAGCACATACAGGGACTTGAACACCGGGGAGCTGTTTTTT.

The chain links TRBV7-2 to TRBJ2-7; D is undetermined. The V end lost 2 bases, the J end lost 4 bases, and 18 bases lay between the germline ends. Germline CDR1 SGHTA, CDR2 FQGNSA. The CDR3 spans 16 residues. The CDR3 loop reads CASSLRSVAAYYEQYF. CDR3 nucleotides: TGTGCCAGCAGCTTACGGTCGGTGGCAGCATATTACGAGCAGTACTTC.

The V call is TRBV18, the J call TRBJ1-6, with TRBD1 as a possible D gene (5 bases). Germline CDR1 KGHSH, CDR2 LQKENI. V lost 6 bases and J lost 4, with 16 bases in between. This CDR3 has 16 residues. The CDR3 DNA sequence: TGTGCCAGCTCTCCCGGGACTCAAGAATATAATTCACCCCTCCACTTT. As protein: CASSPGTQEYNSPLHF.

This chain joins TRBV5-1 and TRBJ1-4; no clear D. The CDR3 is 16 amino acids. V lost 0 bases, J lost 2 bases, and 11 bases lay in between. Germline V gene lookup returns CDR1 SGHRS and CDR2 YFSETQ. The CDR3, as DNA: TGCGCCAGCAGCTTGGCCGGGCAGGTGACTAATGAAAAACTGTTTTTT. It encodes CASSLAGQVTNEKLFF.

The chain carries TRBV7-8 and TRBJ2-5, with a weak D call TRBD1 (5 bases). Germline values: CDR1 SGHVS, CDR2 FQNEAQ. The CDR3 runs to 16 residues. Trimming took 4 bases from V and 0 from J, leaving 15 bases between them. CDR3 sequence reads: CASSSPDTMDQETQYF. The CDR3 bases are TGTGCCAGCAGCTCTCCGGACACGATGGACCAAGAGACCCAGTACTTC.

V usage is TRBV2 and J usage is TRBJ2-2; TRBD1 agrees at 8 bases. V lost 6 bases, J lost 5 bases, and 8 bases stayed unmatched. CDR1 is SNHLY, CDR2 FYNNEI, per germline. This CDR3 is built from 15 residues. The CDR3 sequence is CASRKTGGGTGELFF. As DNA, the CDR3 is TGTGCCAGCAGGAAAACAGGGGGTGGTACCGGGGAGCTGTTTTTT.

The chain joins TRBV27 to TRBJ2-7; tentative D call: TRBD1 (5 bases). V lost 8 bases and J lost 5, with 19 bases in between. The length of the CDR3 is 14 residues. Germline V gives CDR1 MNHEY, CDR2 SMNVEV (reference sequence). The CDR3 region is CASAWVGRSDEQYF. The CDR3 coding sequence is TGTGCCAGCGCGTGGGTGGGGCGATCGGACGAGCAGTACTTC.

V and J are TRBV7-9 and TRBJ1-2, with TRBD1 matching 12 bases. The germline gives CDR1 SEHNR, CDR2 FQNEAQ (reference sequence). Trimming at V came to 10 bases and at J to 7 bases, leaving 10 bases not matched to a gene. The CDR3 covers 14 residues. Written as DNA, the CDR3 is TGTGCCACCGGTACATCGGGACAGGGGGCTGGCTACACCTTC. Translation gives CATGTSGQGAGYTF. The complete variable domain, with remaining parts taken from reference TRBV7-9 and TRBJ1-2, reads DTGVSQNPRHKITKRGQNVTFRCDPISEHNRLYWYRQTLGQGPEFLTYFQNEAQLEKSRLLSDRFSAERPKGSFSTLEIQRTEQGDSAMYLCATGTSGQGAGYTFGSGTRLTVV.

This chain connects TRBV2 to TRBJ1-5; D remains ambiguous. Per the germline V gene, CDR1 is SNHLY and CDR2 is FYNNEI. Trimming took 6 bases from V and 6 from J, leaving 18 bases between them. This CDR3 is built from 15 residues. CDR3 in amino acids: CASRERTAGGQPQHF. DNA for the CDR3: TGTGCCAGCAGGGAACGGACCGCTGGTGGTCAGCCCCAGCATTTT.

The chain recombines TRBV11-3 with TRBJ2-1, with TRBD2 matching 8 bases. CDR1 and CDR2 (germline): SGHNT, YENEEA. This CDR3 has 16 amino acids. V lost 5 bases to trimming and J lost 0 bases; unmatched junction nucleotides: 6. The CDR3 region is CASSLRAGASYNEQFF. In DNA, the CDR3 is TGTGCCAGCAGCCTCAGAGCGGGGGCCTCCTACAATGAGCAGTTCTTC.

This chain connects TRBV4-2 to TRBJ2-7, with a possible D match to TRBD2 (5 bases). CDR3 length: 13 residues. Germline loops: CDR1 LGHNA, CDR2 YNFKEQ. Trimming shortened V by 0 bases and J by 4 bases, and 7 bases separated the two germline ends. The CDR3 region is CASSQDGGYEQYF. The DNA for the CDR3 is TGTGCCAGCAGCCAAGACGGCGGGTACGAGCAGTACTTC.

This clone was seen a handful of times. The chain employs TRBV27 and TRBJ1-4; weak D call: TRBD1 (6 bases). CDR1 is MNHEY, CDR2 SMNVEV, per germline (reference sequence). CDR3 length equals 15 residues. The V end lost 3 bases, the J end lost 11 bases, and 19 bases lay between the germline ends. The DNA for the CDR3 is TGTGCCAGCAGTTTTGGCCAGGAGGGGGTATGGAAACTGTTTTTT. Residues: CASSFGQEGVWKLFF.

This clone showed up just once. The rearrangement links TRBV5-1 to TRBJ1-3; D is uncertain. The CDR3 contains 16 residues. Germline V gene lookup returns CDR1 SGHRS and CDR2 YFSETQ. V was clipped by 4 bases and J by 0 bases, with 14 bases between them. CDR3: CASSEGSTFSGNTIYF. Written as DNA, the CDR3 is TGCGCCAGCAGCGAGGGATCCACCTTCTCTGGAAACACCATATATTTT. The variable domain in full, with the rest retrieved from reference TRBV5-1 and TRBJ1-3, is KAGVTQTPRYLIKTRGQQVTLSCSPISGHRSVSWYQQTPGQGLQFLFEYFSETQRNKGNFPGRFSGRQFSNSRSEMNVSTLELGDSALYLCASSEGSTFSGNTIYFGEGSWLTVV.

This rearrangement joins TRBV19 to TRBJ1-3, with 7 positions matching TRBD1. Trimming cost V 8 bases and J 0 bases; bases outside gene matches: 10. This CDR3 is built from 16 residues. Germline loops: CDR1 LNHDA, CDR2 SQIVND (reference sequence). The CDR3 sequence: CASRILDRPSGNTIYF. DNA for the CDR3: TGTGCCAGTCGCATCCTGGACAGGCCCTCTGGAAACACCATATATTTT. Combining the CDR3 with reference TRBV19 and TRBJ1-3 gives the whole variable domain DGGITQSPKYLFRKEGQNVTLSCEQNLNHDAMYWYRQDPGQGLRLIYYSQIVNDFQKGDIAEGYSVSREKKESFPLTVTSAQKNPTAFYLCASRILDRPSGNTIYFGEGSWLTVV.